Sequencing of this TCR beta chain was carried out in a study of cytomegalovirus exposure and HLA in healthy donors. Turning to the study itself: Previous work identified 95 million to 120 million unique TCR beta sequences from about 179 million T cells.

Turning to this clone: The antigen remains unidentified.

General study points: Reportedly, a later analysis found an Asian-associated ancestry cluster had fewer N-insertions than the roughly 700-donor mean. The authors later found most CMV-associated TCR beta chains appeared HLA-restricted. The classifier reportedly diagnosed cytomegalovirus status with high sensitivity and specificity.

PCR involved 60 Vbeta and 13 Jbeta primers. Repertoires were generated with immunoSEQ multiplex PCR, while TCRdb's copy carries only in-frame clones and drops some. This table holds around 160,000 clones, roughly three quarters found once. Sequenced sample: PBMCs. The origin of this receptor is a male donor in good health and CMV-seropositive.

The CDR3 DNA is TGTGCCAGCAGTGAAGGAGGTAGCGGGGGGGCAGATACGCAGTATTTT. This translates into CASSEGGSGGADTQYF. This chain links TRBV2 with TRBJ2-3; 11 positions match TRBD2. J was trimmed by 4 bases and V by 1 base; bases with no gene match: 4. Germline V lookup: CDR1 SNHLY, CDR2 FYNNEI. This CDR3 spans 16 amino acids.